This TCR beta chain was recorded in a study of cytomegalovirus exposure and HLA in healthy donors. V gave up 3 bases and J gave up 2 bases, with 11 bases separating them. The CDR3 extends over 16 amino acids. From germline, CDR1 is SGHVS and CDR2 FQNEAQ. Comments on this clone: Its antigen remains unknown.

The PCR was carried out with 60 Vbeta primers and 13 Jbeta primers. Authors' data handling: In a later analysis, around 87 million unique TCR beta chains included roughly 11 million shared by two or more donors. The repertoire was sequenced with immunoSEQ multiplex PCR; TCRdb's copy has only in-frame clones and lacks some. Clonal size and the V and J genes are those of that table, whereas D and trimming came from the DNA. The sample lists roughly 110,000 clones, roughly 70% occurring once. Study-wide results and limits: A later analysis reportedly found fewer N-insertions in an Asian-associated ancestry cluster than the roughly 670-donor mean. A few of the chains that were CMV-associated were confirmed in vitro to be specific for CMV antigens. The classifier reportedly diagnosed cytomegalovirus status with high sensitivity and specificity.

The chain uses TRBV7-8 and TRBJ1-6; weak D call: TRBD1 (6 bases). Sequencing was done on a sample of PBMCs. The clonotype comes from a man aged 30-40 years in good health and CMV-seropositive. The CDR3 loop reads CASSLSGAAYNSPLHF. As DNA, the CDR3 is TGTGCCAGCAGCTTGTCAGGGGCGGCCTATAATTCACCCCTCCACTTT.